The clone carrying this T cell receptor (beta chain) occurred many times. Its antigen is not known. The sample belongs to a study of Graves' ophthalmopathy and Graves' hyperthyroidism. Study in general: Investigators collected peripheral blood at initial diagnosis, before any treatment was given. General study results and limits: Ophthalmopathy progression predictions by the model showed roughly 75% specificity and about 71% sensitivity.

RNA transcripts served as template for amplifying TCR beta CDR3 sequences. Amplification began with first-round RT-PCR using HTBI primers, then second-round multiplex PCR was performed. TCRdb independently ran MiXCR on the multiplex PCR reads; one entry per CDR3 protein. This sample has fewer than 400,000 distinct CDR3 sequences, with around 20% found just once. Patients were left out if they had other autoimmune diseases, uncontrolled infections, pregnancy or lactation. Sampling over 8 ml of fresh peripheral blood provided the PBMCs. The V end lost 8 bases, the J end lost 3 bases, and 7 bases lay between the germline ends. Germline V gives CDR1 MNHEY, CDR2 SVGEGT. The CDR3 sequence is 11 residues long.

The sample taken for sequencing was peripheral blood. This rearrangement joins TRBV6-2 or TRBV6-3 to TRBJ2-5; the D is unclear. The clonotype comes from a woman between 18 and 29 years old with Graves' ophthalmopathy. CDR3 region: CASFSKETQYF. The CDR3 DNA reads as TGTGCCAGCTTTTCAAAAGAGACCCAGTACTTC.